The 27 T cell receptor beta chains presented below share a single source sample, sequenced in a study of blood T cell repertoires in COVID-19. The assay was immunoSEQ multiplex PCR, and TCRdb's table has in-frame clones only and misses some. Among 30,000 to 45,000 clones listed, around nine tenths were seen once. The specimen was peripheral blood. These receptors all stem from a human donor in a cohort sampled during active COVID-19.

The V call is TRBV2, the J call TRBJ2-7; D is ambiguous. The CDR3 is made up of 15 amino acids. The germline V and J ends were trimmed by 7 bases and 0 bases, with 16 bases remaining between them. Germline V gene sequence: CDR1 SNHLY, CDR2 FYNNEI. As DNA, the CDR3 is TGTGCCAGCAAAGAAATAGCACCGAGCTCCTACGAGCAGTACTTC. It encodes CASKEIAPSSYEQYF.

In DNA form, the CDR3 reads TGTGCCAGCAGCAAACGGGGCAGGGGGAACACTGAAGCTTTCTTT. Its translation is CASSKRGRGNTEAFF. V gene TRBV21-1 combines with J gene TRBJ1-1; the table's D call, TRBD1, has no DNA check behind it. TRBV21-1 is a documented pseudogene. The CDR3 sequence is 15 residues long.

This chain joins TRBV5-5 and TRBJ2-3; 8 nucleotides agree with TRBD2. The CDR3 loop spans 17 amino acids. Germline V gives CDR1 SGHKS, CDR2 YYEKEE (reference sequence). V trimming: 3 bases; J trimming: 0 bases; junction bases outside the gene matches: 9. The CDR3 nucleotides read TGTGCCAGCAGCTCGCAACCGGGACTAGAGAGCACAGATACGCAGTATTTT. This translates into CASSSQPGLESTDTQYF. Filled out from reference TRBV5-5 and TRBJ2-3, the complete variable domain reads DAGVTQSPTHLIKTRGQQVTLRCSPISGHKSVSWYQQVLGQGPQFIFQYYEKEERGRGNFPDRFSARQFPNYSSELNVNALLLGDSALYLCASSSQPGLESTDTQYFGPGTRLTVL.

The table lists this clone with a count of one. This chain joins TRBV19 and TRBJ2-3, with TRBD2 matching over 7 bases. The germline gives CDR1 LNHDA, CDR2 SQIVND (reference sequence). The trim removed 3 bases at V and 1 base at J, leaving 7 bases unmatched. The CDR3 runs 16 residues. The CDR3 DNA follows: TGTGCCAGTAGTATTATGCGGGAGTCGGGCACAGATACGCAGTATTTT. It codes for CASSIMRESGTDTQYF.

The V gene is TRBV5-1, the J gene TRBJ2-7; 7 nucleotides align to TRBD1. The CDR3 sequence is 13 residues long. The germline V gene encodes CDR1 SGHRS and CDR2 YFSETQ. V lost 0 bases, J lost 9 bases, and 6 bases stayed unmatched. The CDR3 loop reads CASSLELGGGQYF. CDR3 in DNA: TGCGCCAGCAGCTTGGAGCTAGGGGGCGGGCAGTACTTC.

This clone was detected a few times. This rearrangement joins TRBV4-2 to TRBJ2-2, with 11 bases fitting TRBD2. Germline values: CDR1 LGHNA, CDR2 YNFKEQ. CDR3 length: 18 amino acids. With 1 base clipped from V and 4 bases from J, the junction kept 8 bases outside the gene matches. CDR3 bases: TGTGCCAGCAGCCAAGGGCTAGCGGGAGGAGGAGGCACCGGGGAGCTGTTTTTT. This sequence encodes CASSQGLAGGGGTGELFF.

This CDR3 is CASTTPGSGYNEQFF. The CDR3 nucleotides read TGTGCCAGTACCACCCCCGGGTCGGGGTACAATGAGCAGTTCTTC. J is TRBJ2-1 and V is TRBV19, with a weak D call TRBD2 (5 bases). Between the trimmed V and J ends, which lost 7 bases and 4 bases, there was a span of 17 bases. Germline values: CDR1 LNHDA, CDR2 SQIVND (reference sequence). This CDR3 is 15 amino acids long.

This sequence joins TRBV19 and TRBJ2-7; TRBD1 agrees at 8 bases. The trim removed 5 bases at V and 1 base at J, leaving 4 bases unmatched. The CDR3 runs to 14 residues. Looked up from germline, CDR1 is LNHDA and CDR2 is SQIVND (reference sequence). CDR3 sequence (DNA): TGTGCCAGTAGTGACAGGGGAGGTTCCTACGAGCAGTACTTC. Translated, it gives CASSDRGGSYEQYF.

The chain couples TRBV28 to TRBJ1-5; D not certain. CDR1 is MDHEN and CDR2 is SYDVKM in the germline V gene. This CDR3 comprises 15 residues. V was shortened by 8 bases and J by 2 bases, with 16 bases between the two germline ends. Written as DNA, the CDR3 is TGTGCCAGCTACGACTCTTCCAGTCGCAATCAGCCCCAGCATTTT. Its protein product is CASYDSSSRNQPQHF.

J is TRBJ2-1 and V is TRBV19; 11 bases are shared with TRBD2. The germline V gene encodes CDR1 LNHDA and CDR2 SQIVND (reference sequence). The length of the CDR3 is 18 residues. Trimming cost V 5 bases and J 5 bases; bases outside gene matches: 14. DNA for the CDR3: TGTGCCAGTAGTGCCACTCGACTAGCGGGAACCCCCCACAATGAGCAGTTCTTC. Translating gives CASSATRLAGTPHNEQFF.

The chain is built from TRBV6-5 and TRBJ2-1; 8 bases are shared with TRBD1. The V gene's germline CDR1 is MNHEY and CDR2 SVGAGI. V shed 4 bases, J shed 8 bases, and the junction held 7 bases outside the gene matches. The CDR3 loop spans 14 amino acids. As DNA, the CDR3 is TGTGCCAGCAGTTCGAGGCTCAGGGGGCATGAGCAGTTCTTC. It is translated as CASSSRLRGHEQFF.

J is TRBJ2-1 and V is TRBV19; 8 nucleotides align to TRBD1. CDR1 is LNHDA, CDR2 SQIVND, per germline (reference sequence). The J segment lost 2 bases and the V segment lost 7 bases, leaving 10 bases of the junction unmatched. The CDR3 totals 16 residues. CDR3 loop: CASTSQGALPYNEQFF. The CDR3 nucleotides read TGTGCCAGTACCTCGCAGGGGGCCCTACCCTACAATGAGCAGTTCTTC.

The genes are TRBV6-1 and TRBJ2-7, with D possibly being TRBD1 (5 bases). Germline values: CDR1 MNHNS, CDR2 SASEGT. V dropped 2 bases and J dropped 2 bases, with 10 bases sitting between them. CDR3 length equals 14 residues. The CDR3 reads CASSERQPTYEQYF. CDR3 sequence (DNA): TGTGCCAGCAGTGAAAGACAGCCGACCTACGAGCAGTACTTC.

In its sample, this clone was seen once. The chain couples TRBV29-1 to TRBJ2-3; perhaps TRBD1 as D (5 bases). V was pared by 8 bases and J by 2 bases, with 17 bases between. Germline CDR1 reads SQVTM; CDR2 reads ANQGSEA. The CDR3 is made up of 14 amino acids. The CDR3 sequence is CSHLSQGITDTQYF. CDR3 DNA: TGCAGCCATTTGAGCCAGGGCATCACAGATACGCAGTATTTT.

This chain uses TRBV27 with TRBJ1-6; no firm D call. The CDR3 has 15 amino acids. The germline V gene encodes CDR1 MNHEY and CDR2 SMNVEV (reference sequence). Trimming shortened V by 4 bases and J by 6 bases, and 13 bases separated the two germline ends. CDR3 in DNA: TGTGCCAGCAGTTCGAGCCCTCCTTTTAATTCACCCCTCCACTTT. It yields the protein CASSSSPPFNSPLHF.

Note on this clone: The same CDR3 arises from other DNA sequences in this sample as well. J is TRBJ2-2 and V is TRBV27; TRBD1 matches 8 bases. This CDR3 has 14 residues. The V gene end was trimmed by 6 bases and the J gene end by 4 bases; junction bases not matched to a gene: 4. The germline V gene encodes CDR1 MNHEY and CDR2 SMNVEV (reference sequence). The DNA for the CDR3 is TGTGCCAGCAGAGGACAGGGCGGCACCGGGGAGCTGTTTTTT. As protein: CASRGQGGTGELFF.

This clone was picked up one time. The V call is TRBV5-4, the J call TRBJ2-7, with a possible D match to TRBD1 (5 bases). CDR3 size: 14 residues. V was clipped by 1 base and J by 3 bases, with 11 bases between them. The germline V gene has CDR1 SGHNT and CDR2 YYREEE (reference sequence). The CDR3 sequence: CASSLKGVNYEQYF. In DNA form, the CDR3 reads TGTGCCAGCAGCTTGAAAGGGGTCAACTACGAGCAGTACTTC.

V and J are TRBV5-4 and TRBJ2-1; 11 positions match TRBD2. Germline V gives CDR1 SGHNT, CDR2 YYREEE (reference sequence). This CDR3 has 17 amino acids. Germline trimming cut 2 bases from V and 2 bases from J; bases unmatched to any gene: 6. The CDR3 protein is CASSLGTSGHAYNEQFF. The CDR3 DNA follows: TGTGCCAGCAGCTTAGGGACTAGCGGCCATGCCTACAATGAGCAGTTCTTC.

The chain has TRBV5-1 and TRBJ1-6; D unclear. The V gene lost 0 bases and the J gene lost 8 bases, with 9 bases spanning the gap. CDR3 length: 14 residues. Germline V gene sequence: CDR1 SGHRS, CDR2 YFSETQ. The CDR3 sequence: CASSLAIRYSPLHF. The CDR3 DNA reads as TGCGCCAGCAGCTTGGCCATTCGGTATTCACCCCTCCACTTT. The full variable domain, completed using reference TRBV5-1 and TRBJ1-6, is KAGVTQTPRYLIKTRGQQVTLSCSPISGHRSVSWYQQTPGQGLQFLFEYFSETQRNKGNFPGRFSGRQFSNSRSEMNVSTLELGDSALYLCASSLAIRYSPLHFGNGTRLTVT.

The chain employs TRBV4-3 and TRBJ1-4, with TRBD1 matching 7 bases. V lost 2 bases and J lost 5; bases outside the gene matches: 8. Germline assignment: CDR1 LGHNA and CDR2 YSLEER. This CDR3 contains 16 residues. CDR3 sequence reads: CASSQIQTGSNEKLFF. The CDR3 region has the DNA TGCGCCAGCAGCCAAATCCAGACAGGGAGCAATGAAAAACTGTTTTTT.

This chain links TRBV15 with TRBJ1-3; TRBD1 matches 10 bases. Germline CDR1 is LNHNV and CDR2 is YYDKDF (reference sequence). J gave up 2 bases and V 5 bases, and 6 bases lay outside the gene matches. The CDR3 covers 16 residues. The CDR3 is CATSLGQGKAGNTIYF. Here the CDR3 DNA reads TGTGCCACCAGCTTGGGACAGGGGAAGGCTGGAAACACCATATATTTT.

The CDR3: CASERGGGRADTQYF. The DNA for the CDR3 is TGTGCCAGTGAGAGGGGTGGCGGGAGAGCAGATACGCAGTATTTT. This chain joins TRBV9 and TRBJ2-3; 7 bases are shared with TRBD2. From germline, CDR1 is SGDLS and CDR2 YYNGEE. V was pared by 8 bases and J by 4 bases, with 13 bases of the junction left unmatched. The CDR3 contains 15 residues. The variable domain in full, with the rest retrieved from reference TRBV9 and TRBJ2-3, is DSGVTQTPKHLITATGQRVTLRCSPRSGDLSVYWYQQSLDQGLQFLIQYYNGEERAKGNILERFSAQQFPDLHSELNLSSLELGDSALYFCASERGGGRADTQYFGPGTRLTVL.

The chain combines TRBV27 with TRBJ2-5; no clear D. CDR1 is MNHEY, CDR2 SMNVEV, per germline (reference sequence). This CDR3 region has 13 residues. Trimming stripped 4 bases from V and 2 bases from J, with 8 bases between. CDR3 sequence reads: CASSSTPQETQYF. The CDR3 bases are TGTGCCAGCAGTTCTACCCCACAAGAGACCCAGTACTTC.

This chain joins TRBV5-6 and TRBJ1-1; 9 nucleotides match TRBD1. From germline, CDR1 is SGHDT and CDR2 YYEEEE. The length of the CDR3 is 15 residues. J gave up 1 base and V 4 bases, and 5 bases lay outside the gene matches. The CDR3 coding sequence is TGTGCCAGCAGCCCGGGGGGACAGGGGAACACTGAAGCTTTCTTT. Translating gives CASSPGGQGNTEAFF. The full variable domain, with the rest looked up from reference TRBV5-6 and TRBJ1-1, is DAGVTQSPTHLIKTRGQQVTLRCSPKSGHDTVSWYQQALGQGPQFIFQYYEEEERQRGNFPDRFSGHQFPNYSSELNVNALLLGDSALYLCASSPGGQGNTEAFFGQGTRLTVV.

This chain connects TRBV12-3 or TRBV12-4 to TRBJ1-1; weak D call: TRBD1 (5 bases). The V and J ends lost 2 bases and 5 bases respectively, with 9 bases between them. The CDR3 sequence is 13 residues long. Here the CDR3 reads CASSLTSGTEAFF. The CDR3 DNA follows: TGTGCCAGCAGTTTAACCTCAGGGACTGAAGCTTTCTTT.

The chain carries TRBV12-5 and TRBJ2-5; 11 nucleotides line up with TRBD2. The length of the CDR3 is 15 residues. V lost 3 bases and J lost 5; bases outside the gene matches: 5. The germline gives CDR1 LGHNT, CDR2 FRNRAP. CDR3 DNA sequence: TGTGCTAGTGGTTTTAGCGGGAGGGCCGGGGAGACCCAGTACTTC. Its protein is CASGFSGRAGETQYF. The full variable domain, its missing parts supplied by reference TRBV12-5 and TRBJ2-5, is DARVTQTPRHKVTEMGQEVTMRCQPILGHNTVFWYRQTMMQGLELLAYFRNRAPLDDSGMPKDRFSAEMPDATLATLKIQPSEPRDSAVYFCASGFSGRAGETQYFGPGTRLLVL.

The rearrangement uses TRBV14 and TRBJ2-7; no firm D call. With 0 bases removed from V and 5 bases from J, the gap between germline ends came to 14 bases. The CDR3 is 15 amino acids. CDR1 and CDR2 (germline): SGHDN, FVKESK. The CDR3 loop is CASSQDSTPSHEQYF. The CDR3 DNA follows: TGTGCCAGCAGCCAAGATAGCACTCCCAGCCACGAGCAGTACTTC.